This TCR beta chain is from a study of metastatic and nonmetastatic thyroid tumors. For the study at large: Where malignant and benign thyroid patients were concerned, repertoires were compared across blood and tumor or nodule tissue.

None of the patients had undergone any treatment ahead of thyroid surgery. Broader study findings: As reported, TCR beta diversity in blood and tumor was significantly higher in malignant thyroid tumors than in benign nodules.

V shed 7 bases and J 9 bases; nucleotides not matched to a gene: 10. Germline-derived CDR1 and CDR2 are KGHDR and SFDVKD. The CDR3 sequence is 14 residues long. In the authors' workflow: Researchers built a distant-metastasis classifier for papillary thyroid cancer that drew on CDR3 differences across clinicopathological groups. TCRdb re-called the PCR reads through MiXCR. What appears here as the V and J calls and clone size reflects TCRdb's work, not the paper's. The table records 53,000 or so clones, roughly 20% of them present only once. The table lists this clone with many counts. Its cognate antigen is unknown.

The gene calls are TRBV24-1 and TRBJ2-1; TRBD2 matches 8 bases. The clonotype was recovered from a female donor with papillary thyroid cancer or a benign thyroid nodule (not recorded which). Some clones in this sample may be carry-over from other donors' samples. Material: blood. CDR3 bases: TGTGCCACCAGCCCTCCGGGAGGGACGTTTGAGCAGTTCTTC. Its protein product is CATSPPGGTFEQFF.